This T cell receptor (beta chain) was captured by sequencing in a study of blood T cell repertoires in COVID-19. In the study overall: In each case, the material was cDNA or gDNA derived from T cells, B-cell-depleted T cells, or PBMCs.

In the authors' workflow: Quantification of nucleated cells was approximated via reference gene primer amplification. Sequencing used immunoSEQ multiplex PCR; TCRdb keeps in-frame clones, though not all of them. V and J calls and clone size are those listed in that table; D and trimming were worked out from the DNA. This table holds roughly 220,000 clones, 70% to 90% found once. V was cut by 2 bases and J by 10 bases, with 11 bases left in between. The germline gives CDR1 MNHEY, CDR2 SVGEGT. The CDR3 length is 12 residues. Enrollees, about 18 to 89 years old, lived in about two dozen US areas. The chain joins TRBV6-2 or TRBV6-3 to TRBJ2-5; D gene unclear. The sample consisted of PBMCs or T cells enriched from blood (not recorded which). This receptor was taken from a woman aged 45-60 years with acute COVID-19. This chain's CDR3 is CASSYPPRNQYF. CDR3 bases: TGTGCCAGCAGTTACCCTCCGAGGAACCAGTACTTC.